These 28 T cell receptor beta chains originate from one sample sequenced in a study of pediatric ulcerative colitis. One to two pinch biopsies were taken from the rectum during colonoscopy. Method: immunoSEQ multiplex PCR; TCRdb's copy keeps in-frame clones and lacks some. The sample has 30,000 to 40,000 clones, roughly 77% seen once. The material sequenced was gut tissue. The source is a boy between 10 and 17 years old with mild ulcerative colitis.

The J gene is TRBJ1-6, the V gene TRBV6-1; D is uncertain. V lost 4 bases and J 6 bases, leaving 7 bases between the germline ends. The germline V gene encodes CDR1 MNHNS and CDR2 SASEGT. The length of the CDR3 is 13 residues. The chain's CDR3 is CASSARINSPLHF. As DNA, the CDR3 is TGTGCCAGCAGTGCTCGAATTAATTCACCCCTCCACTTT.

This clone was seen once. In DNA, the CDR3 is TGTGCCAGCACCGGCGGGGTTTCCTACGAGCAGTACTTC. This gives the protein CASTGGVSYEQYF. The chain joins TRBV2 to TRBJ2-7, with D maybe TRBD2 (6 bases). This CDR3 region has 13 residues. In germline, CDR1 is SNHLY, CDR2 FYNNEI. Between the trimmed V and J ends, which lost 7 bases and 1 base, there was a span of 11 bases.

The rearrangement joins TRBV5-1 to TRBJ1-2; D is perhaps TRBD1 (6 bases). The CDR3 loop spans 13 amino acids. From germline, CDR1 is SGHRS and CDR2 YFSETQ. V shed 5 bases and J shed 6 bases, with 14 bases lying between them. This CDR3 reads CASRKDRFDGYTF. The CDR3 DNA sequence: TGCGCCAGCAGAAAAGACAGGTTCGATGGCTACACCTTC.

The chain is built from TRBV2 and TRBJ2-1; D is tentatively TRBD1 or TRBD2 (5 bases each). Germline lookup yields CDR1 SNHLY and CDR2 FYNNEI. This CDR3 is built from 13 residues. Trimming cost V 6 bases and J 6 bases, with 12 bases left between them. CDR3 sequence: CASRARAGNEQFF. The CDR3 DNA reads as TGTGCCAGCAGGGCCAGGGCGGGCAATGAGCAGTTCTTC.

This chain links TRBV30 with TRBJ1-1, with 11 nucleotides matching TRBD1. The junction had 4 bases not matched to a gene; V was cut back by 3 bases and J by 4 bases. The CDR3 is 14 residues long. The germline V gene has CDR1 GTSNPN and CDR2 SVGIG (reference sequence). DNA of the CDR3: TGTGCCTGGAGGCGGACAGGGGGCTTCACTGAAGCTTTCTTT. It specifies CAWRRTGGFTEAFF.

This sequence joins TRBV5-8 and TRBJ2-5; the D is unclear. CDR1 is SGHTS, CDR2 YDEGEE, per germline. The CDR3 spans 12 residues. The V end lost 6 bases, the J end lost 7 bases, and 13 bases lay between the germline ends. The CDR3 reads CASTRALGTQYF. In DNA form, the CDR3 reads TGTGCCAGCACCCGGGCCCTAGGGACCCAGTACTTC.

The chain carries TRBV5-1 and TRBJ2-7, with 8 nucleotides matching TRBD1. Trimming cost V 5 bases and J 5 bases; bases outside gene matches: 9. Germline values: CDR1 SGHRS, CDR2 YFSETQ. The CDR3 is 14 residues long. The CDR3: CASSEQGGEDEQYF. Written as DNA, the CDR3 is TGCGCCAGCAGTGAACAGGGGGGAGAGGACGAGCAGTACTTC.

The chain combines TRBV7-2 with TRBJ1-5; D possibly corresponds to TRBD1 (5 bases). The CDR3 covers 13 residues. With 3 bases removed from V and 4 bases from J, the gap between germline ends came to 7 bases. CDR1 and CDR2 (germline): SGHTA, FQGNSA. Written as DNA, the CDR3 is TGTGCCAGCAGCTTGACAGTTAATCAGCCCCAGCATTTT. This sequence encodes CASSLTVNQPQHF.

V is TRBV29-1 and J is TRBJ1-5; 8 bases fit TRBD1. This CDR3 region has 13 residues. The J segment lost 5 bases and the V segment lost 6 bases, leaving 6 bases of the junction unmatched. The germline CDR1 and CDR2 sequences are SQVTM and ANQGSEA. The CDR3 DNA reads TGCAGCGTAGGACAGGGACCTTATCAGCCCCAGCATTTT. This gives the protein CSVGQGPYQPQHF.

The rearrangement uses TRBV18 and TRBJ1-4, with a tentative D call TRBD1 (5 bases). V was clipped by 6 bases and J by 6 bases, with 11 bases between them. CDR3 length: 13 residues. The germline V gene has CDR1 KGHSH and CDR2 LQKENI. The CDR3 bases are TGTGCCAGCTCGGCCGGGGGAGATGAAAAACTGTTTTTT. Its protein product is CASSAGGDEKLFF.

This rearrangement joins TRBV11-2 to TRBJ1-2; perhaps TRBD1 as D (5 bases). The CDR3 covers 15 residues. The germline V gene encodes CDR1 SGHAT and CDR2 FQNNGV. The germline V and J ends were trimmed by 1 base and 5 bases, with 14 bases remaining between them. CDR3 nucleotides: TGTGCCAGCAGCTTAGTCCCCGGGGGAGGTTATGGCTACACCTTC. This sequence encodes CASSLVPGGGYGYTF.

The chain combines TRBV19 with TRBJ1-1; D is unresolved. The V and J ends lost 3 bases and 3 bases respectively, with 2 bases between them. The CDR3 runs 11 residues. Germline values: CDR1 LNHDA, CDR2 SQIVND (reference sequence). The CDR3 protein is CASSIHTEAFF. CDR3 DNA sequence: TGTGCCAGTAGTATCCACACTGAAGCTTTCTTT.

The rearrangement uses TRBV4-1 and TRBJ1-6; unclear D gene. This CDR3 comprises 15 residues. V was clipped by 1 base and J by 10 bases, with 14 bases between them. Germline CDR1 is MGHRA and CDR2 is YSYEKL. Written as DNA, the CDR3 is TGCGCCAGCAGCCAAGTCCCGGGCATTAGATCACCCCTCCACTTT. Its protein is CASSQVPGIRSPLHF.

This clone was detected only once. CDR3 amino acids: CASSLAQGYKRTQYF. In DNA form, the CDR3 reads TGTGCCAGCAGCTTGGCTCAGGGATACAAGAGGACCCAGTACTTC. The V gene is TRBV5-4, the J gene TRBJ2-5; possibly TRBD1 for D (5 bases). This CDR3 spans 15 amino acids. V lost 0 bases and J 7 bases, leaving 16 bases between the germline ends. CDR1 SGHNT and CDR2 YYREEE come from the germline V gene (reference sequence).

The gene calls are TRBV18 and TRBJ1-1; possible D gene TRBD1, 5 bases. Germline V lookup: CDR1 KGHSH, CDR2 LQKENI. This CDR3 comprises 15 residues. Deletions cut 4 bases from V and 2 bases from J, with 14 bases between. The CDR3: CASSQGVSLNTEAFF. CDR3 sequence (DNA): TGTGCCAGCTCACAAGGGGTCTCGCTTAACACTGAAGCTTTCTTT.

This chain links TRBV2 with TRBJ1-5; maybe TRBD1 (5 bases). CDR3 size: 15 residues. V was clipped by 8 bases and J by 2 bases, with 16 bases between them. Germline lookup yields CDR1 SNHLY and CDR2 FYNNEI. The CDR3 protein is CASQRGGGGNQPQHF. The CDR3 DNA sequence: TGTGCCAGCCAGCGGGGGGGTGGGGGCAATCAGCCCCAGCATTTT.

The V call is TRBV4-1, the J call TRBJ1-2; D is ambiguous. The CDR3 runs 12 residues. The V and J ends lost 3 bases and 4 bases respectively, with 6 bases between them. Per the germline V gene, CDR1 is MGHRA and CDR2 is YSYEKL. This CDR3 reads CASSHQSYGYTF. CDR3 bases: TGCGCCAGCAGCCACCAGTCCTATGGCTACACCTTC.

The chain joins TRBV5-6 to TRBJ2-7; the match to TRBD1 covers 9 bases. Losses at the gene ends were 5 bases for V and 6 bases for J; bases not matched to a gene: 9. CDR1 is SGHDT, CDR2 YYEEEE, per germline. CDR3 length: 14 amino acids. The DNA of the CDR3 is TGTGCCAGCAGATTACAGGGGGCGGCGTTCGAGCAGTACTTC. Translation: CASRLQGAAFEQYF.

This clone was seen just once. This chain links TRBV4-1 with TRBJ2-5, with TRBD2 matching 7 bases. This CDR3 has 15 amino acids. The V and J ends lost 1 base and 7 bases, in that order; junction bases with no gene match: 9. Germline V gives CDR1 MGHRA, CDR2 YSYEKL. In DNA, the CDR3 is TGCGCCAGCAGCCAAGGGAGCGGGGACCCTCGGACCCAGTACTTC. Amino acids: CASSQGSGDPRTQYF.

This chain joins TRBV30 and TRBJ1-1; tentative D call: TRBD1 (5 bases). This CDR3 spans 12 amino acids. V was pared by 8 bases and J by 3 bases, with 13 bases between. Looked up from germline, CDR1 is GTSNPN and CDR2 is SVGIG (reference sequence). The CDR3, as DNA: TGTGCCGGGGGACGGATGGACACTGAAGCTTTCTTT. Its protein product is CAGGRMDTEAFF.

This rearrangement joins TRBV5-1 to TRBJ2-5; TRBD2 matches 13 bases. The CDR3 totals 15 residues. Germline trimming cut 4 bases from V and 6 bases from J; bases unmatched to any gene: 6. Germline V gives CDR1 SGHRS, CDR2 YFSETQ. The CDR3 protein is CASSKLAGGFQTQYF. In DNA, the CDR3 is TGCGCCAGCAGCAAACTAGCGGGGGGGTTTCAGACCCAGTACTTC.

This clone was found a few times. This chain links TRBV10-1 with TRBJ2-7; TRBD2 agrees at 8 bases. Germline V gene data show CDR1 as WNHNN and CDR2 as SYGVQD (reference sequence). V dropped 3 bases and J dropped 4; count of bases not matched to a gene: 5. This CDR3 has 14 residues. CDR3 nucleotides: TGCGCCAGCAGTGATAGCGGGGTATCGTACGAGCAGTACTTC. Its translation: CASSDSGVSYEQYF.

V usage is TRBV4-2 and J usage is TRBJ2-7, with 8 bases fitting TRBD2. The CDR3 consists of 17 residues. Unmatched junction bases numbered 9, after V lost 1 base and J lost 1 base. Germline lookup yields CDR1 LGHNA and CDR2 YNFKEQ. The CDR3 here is CASSQVETGGYSYEQYF. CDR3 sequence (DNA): TGTGCCAGCAGCCAAGTCGAAACGGGGGGGTATTCCTACGAGCAGTACTTC.

The CDR3 spells CASSMGGYGYTF. The CDR3 DNA follows: TGTGCCAGCTCGATGGGGGGCTATGGCTACACCTTC. The J gene is TRBJ1-2, the V gene TRBV27; tentative D call: TRBD1 (5 bases). Germline V CDR1 and CDR2: MNHEY, SMNVEV (reference sequence). This CDR3 contains 12 residues. Trimming cost V 8 bases and J 4 bases, with 11 bases left between them.

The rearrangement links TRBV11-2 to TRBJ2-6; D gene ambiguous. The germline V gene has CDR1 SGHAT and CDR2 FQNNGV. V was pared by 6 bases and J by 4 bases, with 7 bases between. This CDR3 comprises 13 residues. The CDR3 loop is CASRQIGANVLTF. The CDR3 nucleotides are TGTGCCAGCAGACAGATCGGGGCCAACGTCCTGACTTTC.

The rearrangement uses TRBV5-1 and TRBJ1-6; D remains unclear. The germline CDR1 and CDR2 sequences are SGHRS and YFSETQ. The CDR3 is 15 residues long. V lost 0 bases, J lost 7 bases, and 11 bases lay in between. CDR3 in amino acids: CASSLEGRGNSPLHF. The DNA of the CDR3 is TGCGCCAGCAGCTTGGAAGGGCGAGGAAATTCACCCCTCCACTTT.

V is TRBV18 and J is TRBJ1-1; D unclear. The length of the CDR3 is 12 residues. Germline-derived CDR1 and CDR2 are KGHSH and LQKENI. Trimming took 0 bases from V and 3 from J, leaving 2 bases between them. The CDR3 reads CASSPPYTEAFF. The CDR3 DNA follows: TGTGCCAGCTCACCACCCTACACTGAAGCTTTCTTT.

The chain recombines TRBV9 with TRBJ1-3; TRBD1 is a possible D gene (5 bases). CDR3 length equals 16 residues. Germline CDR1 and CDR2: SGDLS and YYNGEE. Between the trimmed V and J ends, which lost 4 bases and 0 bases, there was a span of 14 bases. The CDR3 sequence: CASSPYGTNSGNTIYF. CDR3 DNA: TGTGCCAGCAGCCCCTACGGGACCAACTCTGGAAACACCATATATTTT.